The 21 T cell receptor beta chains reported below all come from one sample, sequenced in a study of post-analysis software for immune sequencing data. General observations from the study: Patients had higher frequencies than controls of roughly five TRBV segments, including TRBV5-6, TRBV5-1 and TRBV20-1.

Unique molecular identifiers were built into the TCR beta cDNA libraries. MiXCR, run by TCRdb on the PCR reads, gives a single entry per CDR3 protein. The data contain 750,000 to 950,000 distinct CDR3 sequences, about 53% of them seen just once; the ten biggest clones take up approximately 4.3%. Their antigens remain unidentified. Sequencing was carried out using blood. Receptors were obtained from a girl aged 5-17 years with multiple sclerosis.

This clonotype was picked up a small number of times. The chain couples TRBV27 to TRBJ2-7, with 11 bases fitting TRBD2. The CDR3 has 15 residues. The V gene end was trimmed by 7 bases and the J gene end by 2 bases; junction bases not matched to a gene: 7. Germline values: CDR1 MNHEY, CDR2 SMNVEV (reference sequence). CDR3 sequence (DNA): TGTGCCAGCAAGCCTAGCGGGGGGACGCCCTACGAGCAGTACTTC. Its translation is CASKPSGGTPYEQYF.

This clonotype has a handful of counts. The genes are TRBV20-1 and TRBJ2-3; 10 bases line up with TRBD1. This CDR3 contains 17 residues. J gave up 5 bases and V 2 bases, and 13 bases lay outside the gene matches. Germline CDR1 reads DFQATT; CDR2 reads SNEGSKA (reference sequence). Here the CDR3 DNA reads TGCAGTGCTAGACGGGAACTGGGACAGGGGTTAAGAGATACGCAGTATTTT. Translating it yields CSARRELGQGLRDTQYF.

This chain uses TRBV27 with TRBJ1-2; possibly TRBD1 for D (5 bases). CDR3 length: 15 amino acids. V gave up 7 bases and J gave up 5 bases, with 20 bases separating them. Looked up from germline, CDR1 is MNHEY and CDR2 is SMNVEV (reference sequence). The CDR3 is CASTFRGGFGYGYTF. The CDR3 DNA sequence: TGTGCCAGCACCTTCCGGGGGGGATTTGGTTATGGCTACACCTTC.

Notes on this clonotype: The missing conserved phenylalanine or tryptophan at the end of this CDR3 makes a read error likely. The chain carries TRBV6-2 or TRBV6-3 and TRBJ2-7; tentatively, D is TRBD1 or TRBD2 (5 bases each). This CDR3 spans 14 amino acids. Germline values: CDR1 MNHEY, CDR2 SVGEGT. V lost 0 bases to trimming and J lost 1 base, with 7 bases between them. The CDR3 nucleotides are TGTGCCAGCAGTTACTCGAGGGGATCCTACGAGCAGTACTGC. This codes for CASSYSRGSYEQYC.

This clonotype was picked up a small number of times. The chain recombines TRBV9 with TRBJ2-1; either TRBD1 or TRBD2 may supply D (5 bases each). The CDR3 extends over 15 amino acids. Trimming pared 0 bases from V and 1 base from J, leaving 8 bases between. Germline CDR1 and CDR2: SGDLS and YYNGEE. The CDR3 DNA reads TGTGCCAGCAGCGTAGGTGGGGGATCCTACAATGAGCAGTTCTTC. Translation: CASSVGGGSYNEQFF.

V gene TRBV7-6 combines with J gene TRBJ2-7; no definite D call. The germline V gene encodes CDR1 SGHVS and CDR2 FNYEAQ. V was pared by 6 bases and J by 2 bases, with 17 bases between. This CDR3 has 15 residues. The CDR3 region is CASSFDITYTYEQYF. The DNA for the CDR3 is TGTGCCAGCAGTTTTGACATAACCTACACCTACGAGCAGTACTTC.

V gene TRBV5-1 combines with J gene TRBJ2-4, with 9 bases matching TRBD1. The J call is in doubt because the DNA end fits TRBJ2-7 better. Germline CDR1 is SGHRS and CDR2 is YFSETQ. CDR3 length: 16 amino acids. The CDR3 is CASSHRQGVRTCEQYF. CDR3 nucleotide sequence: TGCGCCAGCAGCCACCGACAGGGGGTCAGAACCTGCGAGCAGTACTTC.

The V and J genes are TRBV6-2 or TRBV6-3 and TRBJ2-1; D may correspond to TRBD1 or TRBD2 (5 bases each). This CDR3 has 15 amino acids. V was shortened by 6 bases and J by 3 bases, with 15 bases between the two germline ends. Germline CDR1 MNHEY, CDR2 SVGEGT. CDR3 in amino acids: CASRGDGVLYNEQFF. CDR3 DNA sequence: TGTGCCAGCAGGGGGGACGGGGTGCTCTACAATGAGCAGTTCTTC.

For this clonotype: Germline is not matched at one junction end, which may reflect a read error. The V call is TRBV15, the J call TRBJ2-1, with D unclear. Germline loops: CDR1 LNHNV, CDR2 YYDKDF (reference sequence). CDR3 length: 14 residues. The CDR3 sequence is CAASSAVRNNEQFF. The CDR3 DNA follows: TGTGCCGCCAGCAGCGCCGTCAGGAACAATGAGCAGTTCTTC.

The CDR3 is CASSRGISYEQYF. As DNA, the CDR3 is TGTGCCAGCTCTCGTGGGATCTCCTACGAGCAGTACTTC. The chain carries TRBV7-2 and TRBJ2-7; D is unresolved. The CDR3 totals 13 residues. V dropped 8 bases and J dropped 0 bases, with 11 bases sitting between them. The V gene's germline CDR1 is SGHTA and CDR2 FQGNSA.

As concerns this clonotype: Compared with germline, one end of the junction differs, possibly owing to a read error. DNA of the CDR3: TGCAGTGCTAGACTCCCTAGCGGATTATCCTACAATGAACAGTTCTTC. This encodes CSARLPSGLSYNEQFF. V gene TRBV20-1 combines with J gene TRBJ2-1; 7 bases line up with TRBD2. Germline-derived CDR1 and CDR2 are DFQATT and SNEGSKA (reference sequence). The CDR3 is 16 residues long.

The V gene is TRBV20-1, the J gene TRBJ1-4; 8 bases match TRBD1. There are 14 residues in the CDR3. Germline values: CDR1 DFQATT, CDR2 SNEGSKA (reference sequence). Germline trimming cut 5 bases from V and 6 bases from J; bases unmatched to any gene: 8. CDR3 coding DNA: TGCAGTGCTCGTCCGGGACAGGTTTATGAAAAACTGTTTTTT. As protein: CSARPGQVYEKLFF.

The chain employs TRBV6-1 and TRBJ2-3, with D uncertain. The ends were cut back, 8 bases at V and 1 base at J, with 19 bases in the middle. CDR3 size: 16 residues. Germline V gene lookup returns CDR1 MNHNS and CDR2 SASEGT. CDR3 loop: CASSLPQSGGTDTQYF. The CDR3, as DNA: TGTGCCAGCTCTTTGCCCCAATCGGGCGGCACAGATACGCAGTATTTT.

This CDR3 reads CSALGQRKNIQYF. The CDR3 DNA sequence: TGCAGTGCTTTGGGACAGCGCAAAAACATTCAGTACTTC. This chain connects TRBV20-1 to TRBJ2-4, with 7 nucleotides matching TRBD1. The V gene's germline CDR1 is DFQATT and CDR2 SNEGSKA (reference sequence). The CDR3 totals 13 residues. The junction had 4 bases not matched to a gene; V was cut back by 5 bases and J by 3 bases.

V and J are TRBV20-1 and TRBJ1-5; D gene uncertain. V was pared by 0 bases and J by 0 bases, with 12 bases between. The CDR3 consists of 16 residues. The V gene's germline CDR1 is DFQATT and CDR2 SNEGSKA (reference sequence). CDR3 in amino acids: CSARDGRLDSNQPQHF. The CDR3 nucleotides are TGCAGTGCTAGAGATGGGAGGCTAGATAGCAATCAGCCCCAGCATTTT.

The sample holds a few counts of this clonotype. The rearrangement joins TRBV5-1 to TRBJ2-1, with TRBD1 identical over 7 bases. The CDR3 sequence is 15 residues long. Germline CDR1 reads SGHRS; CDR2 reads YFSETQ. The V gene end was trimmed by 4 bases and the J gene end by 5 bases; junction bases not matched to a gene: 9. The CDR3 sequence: CASSMRQGSNNEQFF. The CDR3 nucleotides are TGCGCCAGCAGCATGAGACAGGGTTCTAACAATGAGCAGTTCTTC.

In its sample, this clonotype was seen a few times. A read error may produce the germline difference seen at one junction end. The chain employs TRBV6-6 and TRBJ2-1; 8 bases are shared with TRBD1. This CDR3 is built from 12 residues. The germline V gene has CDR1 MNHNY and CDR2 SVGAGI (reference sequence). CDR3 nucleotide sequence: TGCGCGGTCGGGACAGGAGGGAATGAGCAGTTCTTC. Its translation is CAVGTGGNEQFF.

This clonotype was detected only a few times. CDR3 sequence: CASSFQLAGGGDTQYF. The CDR3, as DNA: TGTGCCAGCAGCTTCCAACTAGCGGGAGGTGGAGATACGCAGTATTTT. This chain uses TRBV5-5 with TRBJ2-3; 12 bases agree with TRBD2. The CDR3 spans 16 residues. V lost 2 bases and J lost 5; bases outside the gene matches: 6. The germline gives CDR1 SGHKS, CDR2 YYEKEE (reference sequence).

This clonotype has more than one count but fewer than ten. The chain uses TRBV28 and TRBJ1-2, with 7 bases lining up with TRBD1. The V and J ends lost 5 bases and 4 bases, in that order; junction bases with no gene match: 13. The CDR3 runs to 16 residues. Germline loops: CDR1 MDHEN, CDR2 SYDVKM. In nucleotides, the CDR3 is TGTGCCAGCAGTACTGGGACAGCCCAACTCATCTATGGCTACACCTTC. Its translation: CASSTGTAQLIYGYTF.

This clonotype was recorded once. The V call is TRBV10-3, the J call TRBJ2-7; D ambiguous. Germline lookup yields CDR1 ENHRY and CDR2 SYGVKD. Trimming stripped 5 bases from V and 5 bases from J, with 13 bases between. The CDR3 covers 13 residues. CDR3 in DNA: TGTGCCATCAGTCGCGACGCTGTCAACGAGCAGTACTTC. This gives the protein CAISRDAVNEQYF.

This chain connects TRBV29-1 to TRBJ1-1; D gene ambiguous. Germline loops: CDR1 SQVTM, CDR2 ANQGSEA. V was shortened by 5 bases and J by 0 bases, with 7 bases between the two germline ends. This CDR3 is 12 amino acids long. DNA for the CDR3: TGCAGCGTTTCCCCCCTGAACACTGAAGCTTTCTTT. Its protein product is CSVSPLNTEAFF.